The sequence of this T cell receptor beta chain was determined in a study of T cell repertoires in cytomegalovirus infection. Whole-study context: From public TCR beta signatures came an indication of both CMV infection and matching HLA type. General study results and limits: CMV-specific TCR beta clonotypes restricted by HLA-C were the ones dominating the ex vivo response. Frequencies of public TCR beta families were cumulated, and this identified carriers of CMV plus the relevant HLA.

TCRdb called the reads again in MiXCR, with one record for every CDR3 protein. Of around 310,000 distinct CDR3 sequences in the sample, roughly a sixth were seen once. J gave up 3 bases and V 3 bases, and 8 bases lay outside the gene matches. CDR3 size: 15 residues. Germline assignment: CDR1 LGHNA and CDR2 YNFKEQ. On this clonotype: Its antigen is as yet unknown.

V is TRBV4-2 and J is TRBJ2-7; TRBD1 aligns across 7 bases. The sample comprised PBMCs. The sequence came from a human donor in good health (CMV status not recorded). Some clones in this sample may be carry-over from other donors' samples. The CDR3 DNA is TGTGCCAGCAGCCACACCGGGCAGGGGGACTACGAGCAGTACTTC. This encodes CASSHTGQGDYEQYF.